Listed below are T cell receptor beta chains from one sample, sequenced in a study of cytomegalovirus exposure and HLA in healthy donors. Sequenced by immunoSEQ multiplex PCR; TCRdb stores in-frame clones only, minus some. The sample includes roughly 180,000 clones, 75% to 90% of them seen just once. The sequenced sample consisted of PBMCs. These receptors all come from a man aged 25 to 40 in good health and CMV-seropositive. CDR3s include the opening cysteine and the closing phenylalanine or tryptophan. A D gene is named only where the DNA matches it firmly. Not every row has a clone size; where given, it reads once, few, many or a size class.

d_call	clone_size	v_call	j_call	cdr3_nt	cdr3_aa
.	.	TRBV5-1	TRBJ2-7	TGCGCCAGTAGCTTGGTACAGGGCAGCCCCTACGAGCAGTACTTC	CASSLVQGSPYEQYF
.	.	TRBV28	TRBJ1-2	TGTGCCAGCAGTCCGGGATCTAACTATGGCTACACCTTC	CASSPGSNYGYTF
TRBD2	once	TRBV5-6	TRBJ2-7	TGTGCCAGCAGCTCCCTAGCGGGGGGGGACGAGCAGTACTTC	CASSSLAGGDEQYF
.	.	TRBV29-1	TRBJ1-1	TGCAGCGTTGATGGTGGGGGCGAGGGGACTGAAGCTTTCTTT	CSVDGGGEGTEAFF
.	.	TRBV9	TRBJ2-3	TGTGCCAGCAGCGTCCATCAAGTGGCTGGAGATACGCAGTATTTT	CASSVHQVAGDTQYF
TRBD1	.	TRBV28	TRBJ1-2	TGTGCCGTAAGGACAGGGACGGCGAGAGGCTACACCTTC	CAVRTGTARGYTF
.	.	TRBV11-3	TRBJ2-7	TGTGCCAGCAGCTTAGAACAGGTCTACGAGCAGTACTTC	CASSLEQVYEQYF
.	.	TRBV9	TRBJ2-7	TGTGCCAGCAGCCCCCTCACCCGGGGCGAGCAGTACTTC	CASSPLTRGEQYF
TRBD1	.	TRBV7-9	TRBJ2-3	TGTTCCAGCAGCGGACAGGACACAGATACGCAGTATTTT	CSSSGQDTDTQYF
TRBD2	.	TRBV5-1	TRBJ2-6	TGCGCCAGCAGCTCCCTGACTAGCGGGAGGGCATCTGGGGCCAACGTCCTGACTTTC	CASSSLTSGRASGANVLTF
TRBD1	few	TRBV6-1	TRBJ1-4	TGTGCCAGCGTAGAAGGGGGCGGGAATGAAAAACTGTTTTTT	CASVEGGGNEKLFF
.	.	TRBV5-1	TRBJ2-3	TGCGCCAGCAGCTTAAGACAAGCGGCGGATACGCAGTATTTT	CASSLRQAADTQYF
.	once	TRBV7-9	TRBJ1-4	TGTGCCAGCAGCTTAGTCGGGGGGACTAATGAAAAACTGTTTTTT	CASSLVGGTNEKLFF
.	.	TRBV6-6	TRBJ1-5	TGTGCCAGCAGACAAAATCAGCCCCAGCATTTT	CASRQNQPQHF
TRBD1	.	TRBV11-2	TRBJ2-2	TGTGCCAGCAGCTTCGACAGGGGGCTGGACACCGGGGAGCTGTTTTTT	CASSFDRGLDTGELFF
TRBD2	.	TRBV9	TRBJ2-5	TGTGCCAGCAGCGTAAAGGGACTAGCGGGACAAGAGACCCAGTACTTC	CASSVKGLAGQETQYF
.	.	TRBV2	TRBJ1-4	TGTGCCAGCACTAACGGGGGTCACCGGGACGAAAAACTGTTTTTT	CASTNGGHRDEKLFF
.	.	TRBV5-4	TRBJ2-7	TGTGCCAGCAGCTTATACGGACTTGCCTACGAGCAGTACTTC	CASSLYGLAYEQYF
.	.	TRBV23-1	TRBJ1-1	TGCGCCAGCAGTCAATCGACCGGGGATGGGCCCATGAACACTGAAGCTTTCTTT	CASSQSTGDGPMNTEAFF
TRBD2	.	TRBV5-1	TRBJ2-5	TGCGCCAGCAGCTTGATCGCTAGCGGGGGGGCCGGCCAGTACTTC	CASSLIASGGAGQYF
TRBD2	few	TRBV29-1	TRBJ2-1	TGCAGCGAGATGACTAGCGGGAGGGCGGGCAATGAGCAGTTCTTC	CSEMTSGRAGNEQFF
.	.	TRBV7-2	TRBJ2-7	TGTGCCAGCAGCTTGGGGGGTTCTTTAGGCGAGCAGTACTTC	CASSLGGSLGEQYF